This TCR beta chain was recorded in a study of cytomegalovirus exposure and HLA in healthy donors. Broader study findings: A later examination showed that TCR association rates differed by HLA locus, with DRB1 most and HLA-C fewest.

This clone was observed a handful of times. Its antigen is currently unknown. PCR was performed using 60 Vbeta and 13 Jbeta primers. Using immunoSEQ multiplex PCR, the repertoire was profiled, and TCRdb retains in-frame clones only, with some absent. The sample has about 80,000 clones; under 65% are singletons. Germline values: CDR1 SGHRS, CDR2 YFSETQ. Trimming removed 1 base at V and 0 bases at J, with 7 bases between. The CDR3 is 14 residues long. The V call is TRBV5-1, the J call TRBJ1-2; no clear D. The TCR was taken from a male donor in good health and CMV-seropositive. Sample: PBMCs. In DNA form, the CDR3 reads TGCGCCAGCAGCTTGCGGGGTTCTAACTATGGCTACACCTTC. It encodes CASSLRGSNYGYTF. Together with reference TRBV5-1 and TRBJ1-2, the CDR3 gives the full variable domain: KAGVTQTPRYLIKTRGQQVTLSCSPISGHRSVSWYQQTPGQGLQFLFEYFSETQRNKGNFPGRFSGRQFSNSRSEMNVSTLELGDSALYLCASSLRGSNYGYTFGSGTRLTVV.